The source of this TCR beta chain is a study of shared clonotypes between healthy human individuals (TCRdb year 2020). About the full investigation: The cohort comprised a couple of women and a few men aged 18 to 49 years. For each donor, three plates each were used for CD4 naive and CD4 memory, two plates were used for CD8 naive, and one plate was used for CD8 memory. The study deeply sequenced blood TCR repertoires of about 5 healthy adults to estimate repertoire size and the extent of clonotype sharing between individuals. To increase sequencing depth and limit assay-specific biases, different laboratories used diverse techniques to prepare libraries and sequence TCR repertoires. Leukapheresis yielded between about 0.94 and 9.5 billion PBMCs per donor. Overall study results and their limits: Naive subsets generally had larger estimated clonotype richness than memory subsets did. Pairwise subsampling led to the expectation that sequencing depth would affect the degree of clonotype sharing among donors. Even with the large sequencing depth, rarefaction of the sorted-subset datasets indicated that sequencing was incomplete. Sampling was restricted to blood, and TCR repertoires in tissue are likely to differ from TCR repertoires in blood. Approximately 5% of naive CD4, 3% to 3.5% of naive CD8, approximately 2% of memory CD4, and about 0.4% of memory CD8 clonotypes were shared across several donors. Compared with non-shared clonotypes, clonotypes shared by all four sorted-subset donors had higher generation probabilities. Because the study included a small number of donors, the genetic and exposure-history diversity represented was limited.

The donors were healthy, HIV-negative adults with no recently reported acute infections or vaccinations. All donors were Caucasian adults living in Nashville, Tennessee, USA. CD4+ T cells were enriched by magnetic negative selection, after which naive cells were positively selected on CD45RA and the negative fraction was taken as the memory subset. Blood was obtained by leukapheresis, after which PBMCs were separated by Ficoll-Histopaque density gradient centrifugation and cryopreserved in liquid nitrogen vapor phase. Purity and quantity of every magnetically sorted T cell population were checked by analytical flow cytometry. Each sorted fraction had its genomic DNA isolated and then quantified by UV absorbance on a Nanodrop 2000c. Here V drops 1 base and J drops 3 bases, and the junction holds 8 bases not matched to any gene. The CDR3 numbers 18 residues from cysteine through phenylalanine. The retained sequence is limited to the CDR3, 54 bases, with the frame set at the first base. The CDR1 and CDR2 encoded by the germline V gene are SGHTA and FQGNSA.

Using the deep immunoSEQ assay, multiplex PCR amplified TCR CDR3 regions from genomic DNA. Extracted genomic DNA from each cell subset was spread evenly across all wells of several immunoSEQ 96-well plates, with each plate serving as a replicate. Each replicate PCR for sorted subsets received about 180 ng genomic DNA, equal to 30,000 or so T cell genomes. Purified libraries were quantified with a Qubit 3.0 fluorometer, sized on a Bioanalyzer 2100, and re-quantified with the KAPA Library Quantification kit. Every immunoSEQ 96-well plate was sequenced on a separate single-read 150-cycle Illumina NextSeq 550 flow cell. The source study handled its data this way. Because the immunoSEQ output held only junctional sequences and lacked quality scores, the filtering could not match the filtering applied to full-length reads. To assign V/J genes and CDR3, sequences were annotated using PyIR, a Python wrapper for IgBLAST v1.9, with IMGT germline references. Reads were removed for weak V/J assignments (E-value above 1e-6), missing CDR3, stop codons, out-of-frame junctions, or ambiguous translated residues. V3J clonotypes were defined as sequences sharing the same inferred V gene, J gene, and CDR3 amino acid sequence. The percentage overlap between two repertoires was calculated by dividing the number of shared unique clonotypes by the size of the smaller repertoire. Repertoire richness was assessed with RTK rarefaction, the Chao1 estimator, and Recon v2.1 estimates of unobserved clonotypes. OLGA was used to compute generation probabilities for all TCRbeta clonotypes that the gDNA method yielded from a handful of donors. TCRdb holds this immuneACCESS table with in-frame rearrangements only. Some clones are missing; in checked studies, unresolved V genes explain under half, and the rest has no known cause. The DNA gave D and trimming, while V, J and clone size come from that table. In all, the sample holds some 2,100,000 clones, and under 97% of those were seen once. Less than 0.15% of the sample is taken by the ten largest.

A word on this clone: The antigen this receptor binds is unknown. No much larger clone is present one base from it, and per-base qualities are unavailable.

This receptor was identified in a man in his late teens or twenties in good health. Sequenced material: naive CD4+ T cells sorted from blood. The meaning of the sample's cell subset or site label: CD45RA+ positively selected. The rearrangement joined TRBV7-2 to TRBJ2-3; 12 bases in the junction line up with TRBD2. DNA sequence: TGTGCCAGCAGCTTAGGTACTAGCGGGAGGTTTGTGACAGATACGCAGTATTTT. Translated, this gives CASSLGTSGRFVTDTQYF. Extended through the reference TRBV7-2 and TRBJ2-3 proteins, this CDR3 yields the full variable domain: GAGVSQSPSNKVTEKGKDVELRCDPISGHTALYWYRQSLGQGLEFLIYFQGNSAPDKSGLPSDRFSAERTGGSVSTLTIQRTQQEDSAVYLCASSLGTSGRFVTDTQYFGPGTRLTVL.